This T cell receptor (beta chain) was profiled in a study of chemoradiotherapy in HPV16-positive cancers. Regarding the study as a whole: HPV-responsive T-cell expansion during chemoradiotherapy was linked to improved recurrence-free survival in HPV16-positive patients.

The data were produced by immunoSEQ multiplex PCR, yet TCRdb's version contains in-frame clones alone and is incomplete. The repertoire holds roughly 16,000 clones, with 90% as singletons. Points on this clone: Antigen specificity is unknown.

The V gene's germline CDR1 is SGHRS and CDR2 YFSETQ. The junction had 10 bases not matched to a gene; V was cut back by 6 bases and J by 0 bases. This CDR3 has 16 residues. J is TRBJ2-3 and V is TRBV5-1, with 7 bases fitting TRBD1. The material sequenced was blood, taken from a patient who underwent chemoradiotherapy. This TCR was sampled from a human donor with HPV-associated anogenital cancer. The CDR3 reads CASNFGEGASTDTQYF. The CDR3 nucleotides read TGCGCCAGCAACTTCGGCGAGGGGGCCAGCACAGATACGCAGTATTTT.